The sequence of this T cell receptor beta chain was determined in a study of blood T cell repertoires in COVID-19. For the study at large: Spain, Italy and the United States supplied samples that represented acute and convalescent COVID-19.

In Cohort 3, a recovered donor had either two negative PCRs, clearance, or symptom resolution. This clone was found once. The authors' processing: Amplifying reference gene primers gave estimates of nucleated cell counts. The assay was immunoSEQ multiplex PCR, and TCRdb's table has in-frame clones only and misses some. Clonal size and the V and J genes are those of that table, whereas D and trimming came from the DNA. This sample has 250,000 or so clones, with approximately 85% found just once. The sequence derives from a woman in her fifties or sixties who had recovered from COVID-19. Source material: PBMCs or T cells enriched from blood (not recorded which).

CDR3 region: CASSSQGVYNEQFF. CDR3 bases: TGTGCCAGTAGTTCACAGGGGGTCTACAATGAGCAGTTCTTC. V and J are TRBV19 and TRBJ2-1; 8 bases map to TRBD1. Losses at the gene ends were 5 bases for V and 3 bases for J; bases not matched to a gene: 3. CDR1 LNHDA and CDR2 SQIVND come from the germline V gene (reference sequence). The CDR3 spans 14 residues.